The source of this TCR beta chain is a study of control samples from healthy donors and cancer patients. Profiled with immunoSEQ multiplex PCR; TCRdb holds only in-frame clones, not every one. The profile shows 65,000 to 75,000 clones, about 90% of them singletons. The CDR3 length is 16 residues. J was trimmed by 9 bases and V by 4 bases; bases with no gene match: 10. The germline V gene encodes CDR1 SGHDT and CDR2 YYEEEE. This sequence joins TRBV5-6 and TRBJ1-6; 10 bases are shared with TRBD1. This clonotype was obtained from a woman in her fifties or sixties in good health. The specimen was blood. The CDR3 bases are TGTGCCAGCAGCCAACCTTCGGGACAGGGGTTTTCACCCCTCCACTTT. This codes for CASSQPSGQGFSPLHF. Full variable domain (remainder filled in from reference TRBV5-6 and TRBJ1-6): DAGVTQSPTHLIKTRGQQVTLRCSPKSGHDTVSWYQQALGQGPQFIFQYYEEEERQRGNFPDRFSGHQFPNYSSELNVNALLLGDSALYLCASSQPSGQGFSPLHFGNGTRLTVT.